Listed here is a single T cell receptor (beta chain). As yet, its antigen is unknown. The entry originates in a study of blood T cells in healthy people across ages. About the research overall: Per two T cells, about one barcoded beta molecule was captured through template switching. Findings and limits, study-wide: Comparison with aged donors showed that long-lived donors had more naive CD4+ cells and higher diversity.

The use of a sample-barcoded 5' primer and a J-beta primer mix characterized a second PCR of 7 to 11 cycles. TCRdb reanalysed the 5' RACE reads using MiXCR and keeps one entry per CDR3 protein. The sample has about 1,800,000 distinct CDR3 sequences, approximately 28% seen once; the top ten hold 7% to 9%. Each donor's blood draw was ten milliliters of peripheral blood. The CDR3 is 14 amino acids. CDR1 and CDR2 from the germline V gene are KGHSH and LQKENI. V dropped 2 bases and J dropped 8 bases, with 13 bases sitting between them. The source of this sequence is a woman in her twenties or thirties in good health. This chain connects TRBV18 to TRBJ2-1; a weak D match, TRBD2 (5 bases). Material: blood. The CDR3, as DNA: TGTGCCAGCTCACCAACCGCGGCTAGCTATGAGCAGTTCTTC. Translating it yields CASSPTAASYEQFF.